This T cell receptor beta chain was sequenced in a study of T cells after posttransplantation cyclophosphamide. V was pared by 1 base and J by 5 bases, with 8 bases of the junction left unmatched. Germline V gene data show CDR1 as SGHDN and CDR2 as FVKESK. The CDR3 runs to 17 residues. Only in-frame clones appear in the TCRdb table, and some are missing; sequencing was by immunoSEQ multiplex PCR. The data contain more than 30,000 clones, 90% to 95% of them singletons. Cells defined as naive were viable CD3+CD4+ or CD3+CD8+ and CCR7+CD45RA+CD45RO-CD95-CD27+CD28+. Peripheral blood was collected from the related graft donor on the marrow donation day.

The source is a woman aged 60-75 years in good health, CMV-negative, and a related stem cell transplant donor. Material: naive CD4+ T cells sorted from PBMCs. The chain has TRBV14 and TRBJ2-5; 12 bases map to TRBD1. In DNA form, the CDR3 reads TGTGCCAGCAGCCAAGGCCCAATCGGGACAGGGGGCGAGACCCAGTACTTC. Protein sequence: CASSQGPIGTGGETQYF.